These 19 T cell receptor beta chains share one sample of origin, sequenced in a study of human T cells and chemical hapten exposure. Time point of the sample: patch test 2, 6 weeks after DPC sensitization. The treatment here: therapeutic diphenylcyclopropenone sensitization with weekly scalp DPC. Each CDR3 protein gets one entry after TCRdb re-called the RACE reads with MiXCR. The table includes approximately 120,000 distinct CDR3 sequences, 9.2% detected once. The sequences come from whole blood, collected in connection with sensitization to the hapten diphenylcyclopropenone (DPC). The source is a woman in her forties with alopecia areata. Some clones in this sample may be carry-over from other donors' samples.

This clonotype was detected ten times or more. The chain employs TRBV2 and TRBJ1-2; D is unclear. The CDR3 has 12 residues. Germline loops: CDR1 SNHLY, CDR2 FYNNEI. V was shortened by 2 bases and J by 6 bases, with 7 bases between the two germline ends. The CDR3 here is CASSERMDGYTF. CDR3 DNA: TGTGCCAGCAGTGAACGGATGGATGGCTACACCTTC.

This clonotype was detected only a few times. The CDR3 DNA reads as TGTGCCAGCATACCCGGGACTGGCTCCTACGAGCAGTACTTC. It yields the protein CASIPGTGSYEQYF. This chain connects TRBV5-6 to TRBJ2-7; D might be TRBD2 (6 bases). The germline gives CDR1 SGHDT, CDR2 YYEEEE. The CDR3 has 14 amino acids. The V and J ends lost 6 bases and 0 bases respectively, with 13 bases between them.

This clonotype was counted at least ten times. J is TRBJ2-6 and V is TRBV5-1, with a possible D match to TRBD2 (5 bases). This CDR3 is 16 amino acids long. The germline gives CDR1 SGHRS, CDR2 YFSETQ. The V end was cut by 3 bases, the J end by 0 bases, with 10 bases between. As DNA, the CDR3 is TGCGCCAGCAGCTGGAGGCCCAGCTCTGGGGCCAACGTCCTGACTTTC. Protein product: CASSWRPSSGANVLTF.

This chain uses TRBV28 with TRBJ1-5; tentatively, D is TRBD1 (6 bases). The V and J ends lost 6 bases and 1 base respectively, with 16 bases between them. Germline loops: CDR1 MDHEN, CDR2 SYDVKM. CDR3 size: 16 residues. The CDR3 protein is CASRIGTRQSNQPQHF. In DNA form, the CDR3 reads TGTGCCAGCAGGATAGGGACACGGCAAAGCAATCAGCCCCAGCATTTT.

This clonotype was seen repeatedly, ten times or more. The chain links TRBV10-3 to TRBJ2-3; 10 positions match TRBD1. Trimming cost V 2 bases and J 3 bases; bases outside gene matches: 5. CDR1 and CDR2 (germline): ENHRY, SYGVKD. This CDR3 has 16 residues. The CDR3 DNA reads TGTGCCATCAGTGAGGCCGGACAGGGGGGAACAGATACGCAGTATTTT. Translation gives CAISEAGQGGTDTQYF.

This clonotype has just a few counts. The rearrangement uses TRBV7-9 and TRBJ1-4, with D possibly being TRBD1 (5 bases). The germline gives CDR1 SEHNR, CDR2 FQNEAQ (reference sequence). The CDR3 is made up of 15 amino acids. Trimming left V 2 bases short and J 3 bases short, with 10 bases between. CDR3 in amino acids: CASSLIQGANEKLFF. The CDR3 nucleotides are TGTGCCAGCAGCTTAATCCAGGGAGCTAATGAAAAACTGTTTTTT.

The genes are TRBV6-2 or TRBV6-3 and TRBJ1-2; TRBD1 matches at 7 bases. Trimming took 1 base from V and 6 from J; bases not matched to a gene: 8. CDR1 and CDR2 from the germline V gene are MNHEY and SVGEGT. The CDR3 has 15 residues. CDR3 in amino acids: CASSYYVDRKNGYTF. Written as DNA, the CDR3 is TGTGCCAGCAGTTACTATGTGGACAGGAAAAATGGCTACACCTTC.

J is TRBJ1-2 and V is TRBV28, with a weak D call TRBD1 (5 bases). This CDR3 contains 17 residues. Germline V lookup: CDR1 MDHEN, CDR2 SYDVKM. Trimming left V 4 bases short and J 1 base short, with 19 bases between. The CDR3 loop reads CASSSSPGGGFNYGYTF. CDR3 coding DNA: TGTGCCAGCAGTTCCTCGCCCGGGGGGGGGTTTAACTATGGCTACACCTTC.

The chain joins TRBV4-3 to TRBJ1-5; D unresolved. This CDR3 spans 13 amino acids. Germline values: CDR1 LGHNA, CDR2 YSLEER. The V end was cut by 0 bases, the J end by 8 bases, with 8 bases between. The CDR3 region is CASSQEQAKPQHF. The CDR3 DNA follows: TGCGCCAGCAGCCAAGAGCAGGCGAAGCCCCAGCATTTT.

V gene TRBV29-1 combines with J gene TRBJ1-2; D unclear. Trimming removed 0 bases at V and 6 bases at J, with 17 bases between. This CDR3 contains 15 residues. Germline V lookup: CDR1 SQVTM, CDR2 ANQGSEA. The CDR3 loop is CSVEDDRQVFDGYTF. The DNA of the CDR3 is TGCAGCGTTGAAGATGACCGGCAGGTCTTTGATGGCTACACCTTC.

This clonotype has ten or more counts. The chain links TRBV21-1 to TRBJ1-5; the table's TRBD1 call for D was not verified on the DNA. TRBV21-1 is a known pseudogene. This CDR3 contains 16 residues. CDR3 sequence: CASSTWDREESQPQHF. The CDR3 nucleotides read TGTGCCAGCAGCACGTGGGACAGGGAGGAATCTCAGCCCCAGCATTTT.

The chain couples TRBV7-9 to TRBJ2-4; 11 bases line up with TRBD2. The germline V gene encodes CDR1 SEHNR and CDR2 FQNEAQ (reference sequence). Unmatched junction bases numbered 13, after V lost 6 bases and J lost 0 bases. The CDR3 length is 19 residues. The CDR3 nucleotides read TGTGCCAGCAGTCCGAGGGCTAGCGGGGGGCCCTTAGCCAAAAACATTCAGTACTTC. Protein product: CASSPRASGGPLAKNIQYF. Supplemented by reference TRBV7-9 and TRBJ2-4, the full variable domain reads DTGVSQNPRHKITKRGQNVTFRCDPISEHNRLYWYRQTLGQGPEFLTYFQNEAQLEKSRLLSDRFSAERPKGSFSTLEIQRTEQGDSAMYLCASSPRASGGPLAKNIQYFGAGTRLSVL.

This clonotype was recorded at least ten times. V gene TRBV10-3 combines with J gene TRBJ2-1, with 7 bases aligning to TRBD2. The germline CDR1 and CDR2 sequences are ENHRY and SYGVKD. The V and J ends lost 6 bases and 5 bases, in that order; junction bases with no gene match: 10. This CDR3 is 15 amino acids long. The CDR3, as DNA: TGTGCCATCAGCCTTCTTAGCGGGCTGAACAATGAGCAGTTCTTC. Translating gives CAISLLSGLNNEQFF.

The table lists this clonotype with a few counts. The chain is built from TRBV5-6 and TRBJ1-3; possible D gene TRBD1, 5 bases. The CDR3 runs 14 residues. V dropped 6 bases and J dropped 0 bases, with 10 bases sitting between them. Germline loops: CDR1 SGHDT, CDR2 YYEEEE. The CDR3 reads CASKGVTSGNTIYF. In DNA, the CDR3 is TGTGCCAGCAAAGGGGTGACCTCTGGAAACACCATATATTTT.

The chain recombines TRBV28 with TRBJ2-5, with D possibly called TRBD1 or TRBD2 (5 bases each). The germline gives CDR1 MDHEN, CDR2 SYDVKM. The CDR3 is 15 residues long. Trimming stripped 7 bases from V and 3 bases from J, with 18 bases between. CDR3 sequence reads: CASKGSASREETQYF. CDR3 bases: TGTGCCAGCAAAGGAAGTGCTAGCAGGGAAGAGACCCAGTACTTC.

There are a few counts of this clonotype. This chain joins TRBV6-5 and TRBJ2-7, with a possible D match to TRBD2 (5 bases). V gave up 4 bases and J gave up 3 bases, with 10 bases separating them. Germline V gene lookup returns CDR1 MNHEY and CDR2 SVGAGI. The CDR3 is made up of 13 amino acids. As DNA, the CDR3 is TGTGCCAGCAGTTTCGGGAAAGACTACGAGCAGTACTTC. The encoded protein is CASSFGKDYEQYF.

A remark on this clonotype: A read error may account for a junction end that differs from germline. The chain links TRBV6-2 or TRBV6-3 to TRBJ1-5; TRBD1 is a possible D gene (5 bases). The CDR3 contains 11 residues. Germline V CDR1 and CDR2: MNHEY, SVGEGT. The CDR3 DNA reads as TGTGCCAGCAGTTACCCAGGGTCGGTGGATTTT. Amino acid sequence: CASSYPGSVDF.

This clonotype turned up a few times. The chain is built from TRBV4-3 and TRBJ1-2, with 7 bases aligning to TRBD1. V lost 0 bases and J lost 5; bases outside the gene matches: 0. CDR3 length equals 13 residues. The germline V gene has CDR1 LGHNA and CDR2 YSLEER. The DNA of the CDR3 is TGCGCCAGCAGCCAAGACAGGGGGTATGGCTACACCTTC. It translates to CASSQDRGYGYTF.

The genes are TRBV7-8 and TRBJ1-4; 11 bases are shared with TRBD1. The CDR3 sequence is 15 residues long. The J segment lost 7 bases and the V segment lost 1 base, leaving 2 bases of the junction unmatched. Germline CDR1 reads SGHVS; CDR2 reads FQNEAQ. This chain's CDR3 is CASSLDGTGGEKLFF. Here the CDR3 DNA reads TGTGCCAGCAGCTTAGATGGGACAGGGGGTGAAAAACTGTTTTTT.